Listed here are 17 T cell receptor beta chains from one sample, sequenced in a study of OX40 agonist ivuxolimab in advanced cancers. The data were produced by immunoSEQ multiplex PCR, yet TCRdb's version contains in-frame clones alone and is incomplete. The sample lists tens of thousands of clones, around 93% occurring once. The sample was CD4+ or CD8+ T cells sorted from blood, taken in a trial of the OX40 agonist ivuxolimab. The source of these receptors is an adult with an advanced solid tumor such as melanoma, head and neck, liver or kidney cancer.

V gene TRBV6-1 combines with J gene TRBJ2-5; tentative D call: TRBD2 (6 bases). The DNA end is more similar to TRBJ2-7, so the J call may be wrong. This CDR3 is built from 14 residues. Germline assignment: CDR1 MNHNS and CDR2 SASEGT. The CDR3, as DNA: TGTGCCAGCAGTGAAGGCGGGGCCTACTACGAGCAGTACTTC. It is translated as CASSEGGAYYEQYF.

This clone appeared a single time. The chain has TRBV30 and TRBJ1-2, with D possibly matching TRBD1 (5 bases). The germline V gene has CDR1 GTSNPN and CDR2 SVGIG (reference sequence). CDR3 size: 11 residues. The V end was cut by 5 bases, the J end by 12 bases, with 16 bases between. This CDR3 reads CAWATGPGHTF. DNA of the CDR3: TGTGCCTGGGCTACTGGGCCGGGGCACACCTTC.

This rearrangement joins TRBV6-1 to TRBJ2-7; perhaps TRBD2 as D (7 bases). Germline lookup yields CDR1 MNHNS and CDR2 SASEGT. The germline V and J ends were trimmed by 0 bases and 2 bases, with 11 bases remaining between them. The CDR3 loop spans 15 amino acids. The CDR3 DNA reads as TGTGCCAGCAGTGAAGCAGGGGGGGTGGCCTACGAGCAGTACTTC. It translates to CASSEAGGVAYEQYF.

This chain connects TRBV5-8 to TRBJ2-3; 9 positions match TRBD1. Per the germline V gene, CDR1 is SGHTS and CDR2 is YDEGEE. The CDR3 is 15 residues long. The J segment lost 5 bases and the V segment lost 4 bases, leaving 8 bases of the junction unmatched. The CDR3: CASSAGTGFEDTQYF. The CDR3 nucleotides are TGTGCCAGCAGCGCCGGGACAGGGTTTGAAGATACGCAGTATTTT. The full variable domain, completed using reference TRBV5-8 and TRBJ2-3, is EAGVTQSPTHLIKTRGQQATLRCSPISGHTSVYWYQQALGLGLQFLLWYDEGEERNRGNFPPRFSGRQFPNYSSELNVNALELEDSALYLCASSAGTGFEDTQYFGPGTRLTVL.

V gene TRBV6-6 combines with J gene TRBJ1-2, with D maybe TRBD1 (6 bases). Germline V CDR1 and CDR2: MNHNY, SVGAGI (reference sequence). The CDR3 has 13 amino acids. Trimming shortened V by 2 bases and J by 6 bases, and 10 bases separated the two germline ends. The CDR3 DNA is TGTGCCAGCAGTTACCAGGGGCAGAATGGCTACACCTTC. This codes for CASSYQGQNGYTF.

The rearrangement links TRBV2 to TRBJ2-7, with unresolved D. Germline V gives CDR1 SNHLY, CDR2 FYNNEI. Trimming took 6 bases from V and 3 from J, leaving 12 bases between them. This CDR3 comprises 13 residues. CDR3 region: CASRDGPGYEQYF. The CDR3 DNA follows: TGTGCCAGCAGGGACGGACCGGGCTACGAGCAGTACTTC.

The chain joins TRBV7-9 to TRBJ1-2; a possible D gene is TRBD1 (5 bases). The germline CDR1 and CDR2 sequences are SEHNR and FQNEAQ (reference sequence). CDR3 size: 14 residues. V lost 1 base, J lost 3 bases, and 9 bases lay in between. Here the CDR3 reads CASSLDGTDYGYTF. In DNA form, the CDR3 reads TGTGCCAGCAGCTTAGACGGGACTGACTATGGCTACACCTTC.

The chain couples TRBV18 to TRBJ2-1; 8 nucleotides agree with TRBD1. The CDR3 has 16 residues. Losses at the gene ends were 3 bases for V and 5 bases for J; bases not matched to a gene: 9. The germline gives CDR1 KGHSH, CDR2 LQKENI. The CDR3 protein is CASSPMTGALDNEQFF. CDR3 sequence (DNA): TGTGCCAGCTCACCTATGACAGGGGCCCTCGACAATGAGCAGTTCTTC.

The rearrangement links TRBV5-1 to TRBJ2-3; either TRBD1 or TRBD2 may supply D (5 bases each). Germline CDR1 SGHRS, CDR2 YFSETQ. Trimming removed 1 base at V and 5 bases at J, with 17 bases between. The CDR3 loop spans 16 amino acids. The chain's CDR3 is CASSLLGGTGEDTQYF. CDR3 in DNA: TGCGCCAGCAGCTTGTTAGGTGGGACCGGGGAAGATACGCAGTATTTT.

The rearrangement links TRBV5-1 to TRBJ1-2; D is ambiguous. Between the trimmed V and J ends, which lost 4 bases and 8 bases, there was a span of 15 bases. The CDR3 covers 13 residues. Germline-derived CDR1 and CDR2 are SGHRS and YFSETQ. CDR3 in amino acids: CASSLDGPGGYTF. The CDR3 DNA sequence: TGCGCCAGCAGCCTGGACGGGCCCGGAGGCTACACCTTC.

The chain carries TRBV25-1 and TRBJ2-7; D is ambiguous. Germline values: CDR1 MGHDK, CDR2 SYGVNS. Trimming stripped 4 bases from V and 9 bases from J, with 19 bases between. The CDR3 spans 14 residues. CDR3 DNA: TGTGCCAGCAGTGGGGCTATTCCCCCTTTGGTGCAGTACTTC. It encodes CASSGAIPPLVQYF.

This chain connects TRBV7-2 to TRBJ1-2; no definite D call. The CDR3 has 14 residues. Trimming removed 3 bases at V and 4 bases at J, with 12 bases between. Germline lookup yields CDR1 SGHTA and CDR2 FQGNSA. This chain's CDR3 is CASSFSGGPYGYTF. CDR3 nucleotide sequence: TGTGCCAGCAGCTTTTCCGGAGGACCCTATGGCTACACCTTC.

This rearrangement joins TRBV10-3 to TRBJ1-4; D gene unclear. V shed 5 bases and J shed 7 bases, with 11 bases lying between them. From germline, CDR1 is ENHRY and CDR2 SYGVKD. The CDR3 consists of 13 residues. DNA of the CDR3: TGTGCCATCAGTTGGAAGGGAGGTGAAAAACTGTTTTTT. It encodes CAISWKGGEKLFF.

The chain employs TRBV5-3 and TRBJ1-2; TRBD1 matches 10 bases. TRBV5-3 counts as an open reading frame of uncertain function. The CDR3 covers 16 residues. V was clipped by 2 bases and J by 2 bases; unmatched bases: 6. The CDR3 DNA sequence: TGTGCCAGAAGCTTCAGGGCGGGACAGGGGAACTATGGCTACACCTTC. It yields the protein CARSFRAGQGNYGYTF.

The genes are TRBV9 and TRBJ2-1, with TRBD2 identical over 14 bases. The V gene's germline CDR1 is SGDLS and CDR2 YYNGEE. This CDR3 has 15 residues. V lost 3 bases, J lost 9 bases, and 5 bases stayed unmatched. The CDR3 DNA reads TGTGCCAGCAGCGAGGGACTAGCGGGGGCGGGTGAGCAGTTCTTC. This codes for CASSEGLAGAGEQFF.

This clone was recorded once. The gene calls are TRBV29-1 and TRBJ1-1, with TRBD1 identical over 10 bases. CDR3 length: 14 residues. Per germline, CDR1 SQVTM and CDR2 ANQGSEA. The J segment lost 4 bases and the V segment lost 6 bases, leaving 8 bases of the junction unmatched. The CDR3 region is CSVKTGGVGTEAFF. The CDR3 DNA reads as TGCAGCGTGAAGACAGGGGGCGTGGGCACTGAAGCTTTCTTT.

The chain employs TRBV18 and TRBJ2-2; D is tentatively TRBD1 or TRBD2 (5 bases each). The germline V and J ends were trimmed by 4 bases and 0 bases, with 15 bases remaining between them. This CDR3 has 17 residues. Germline V lookup: CDR1 KGHSH, CDR2 LQKENI. DNA of the CDR3: TGTGCCAGCTCACGAAATTGGGACGGCGCGAACACCGGGGAGCTGTTTTTT. This sequence encodes CASSRNWDGANTGELFF.